Listed below are T cell receptor beta chains from one sample, sequenced in a study of cytomegalovirus exposure and HLA in healthy donors. TCRdb keeps only in-frame clones here, not all; method: immunoSEQ multiplex PCR. The table shows around 77,000 clones, with around three quarters occurring only once. The source material was PBMCs. The receptors stem from a man aged 35-49 years in good health and CMV-seronegative. CDR3s include the opening cysteine and the closing phenylalanine or tryptophan. Fields, in order: V gene, clone size, D gene, J gene, CDR3 protein, CDR3 DNA. A D gene is named only where the DNA matches it firmly. A clone size is listed for some rows: how often the clone was seen (once, few, many), or a class if it is expanded.

>TRBV11-3|NA|TRBD2|TRBJ2-7
CASSLVAGGSYEQYF
TGTGCCAGCAGCTTAGTGGCGGGGGGCTCCTACGAGCAGTACTTC
>TRBV28|NA|TRBD1|TRBJ2-7
CASCRGLGQAYAYEQYF
TGTGCCAGCTGTCGGGGGCTGGGACAGGCCTATGCCTACGAGCAGTACTTC
>TRBV5-1|NA|NA|TRBJ1-4
CASSLLAVVTFPNEKLFF
TGCGCCAGCAGCTTGTTGGCCGTGGTGACTTTCCCTAATGAAAAACTGTTCTTT
>TRBV7-9|once|NA|TRBJ1-5
CASSKTEGNQPQHF
TGTGCCAGCAGCAAGACAGAAGGCAATCAGCCCCAGCATTTT
>TRBV7-9|NA|NA|TRBJ1-2
CASSLGTFYGYTF
TGTGCCAGCAGCCTTGGGACATTCTATGGCTACACCTTC
>TRBV5-1|NA|TRBD2|TRBJ2-3
CASSLASGGAFLTDTQYF
TGCGCCAGCAGCTTGGCCAGCGGGGGGGCCTTTCTCACAGATACGCAGTATTTT
>TRBV9|NA|TRBD2|TRBJ2-3
CASSVKRGGLITDTQYF
TGTGCCAGCAGCGTAAAGCGGGGGGGACTCATCACAGATACGCAGTATTTT
>TRBV5-1|NA|TRBD1|TRBJ1-4
CASSLDPGTGFEKLFF
TGCGCCAGCAGCTTAGACCCCGGGACAGGGTTTGAAAAACTGTTTTTT
>TRBV7-9|NA|TRBD1|TRBJ2-2
CASSDRGTNTGELFF
TGTGCCAGCAGCGACAGGGGGACGAACACCGGGGAGCTGTTTTTT
>TRBV7-8|NA|TRBD1|TRBJ1-2
CASSPGQDTVSYGYPF
TGTGCCAGCAGCCCAGGACAGGACACCGTGAGCTATGGCTACCCCTTC
>TRBV19|NA|NA|TRBJ2-3
CASKGRMSTDTQYF
TGTGCCAGTAAAGGGAGAATGAGCACAGATACGCAGTATTTT
>TRBV7-8|NA|NA|TRBJ1-1
CASSGQLMNTEAFF
TGTGCCAGCAGCGGACAGCTAATGAACACTGAAGCTTTCTTT
>TRBV10-3|NA|TRBD1|TRBJ1-4
CAISQRPNQMGQGEKLFF
TGTGCCATCAGTCAAAGACCGAATCAGATGGGACAGGGTGAAAAACTGTTTTTT
>TRBV25-1|NA|NA|TRBJ2-6
CASSATGTGANVLTF
TGTGCCAGCAGTGCCACAGGGACTGGGGCCAACGTCCTGACTTTC
>TRBV5-8|NA|TRBD2|TRBJ2-3
CASSLVRTSGVTDTQYF
TGTGCCAGCAGCTTGGTCCGAACTAGCGGGGTAACAGATACGCAGTATTTT
>TRBV5-1|NA|TRBD1|TRBJ1-2
CASSLGQGFVGYTF
TGCGCCAGCAGCCTCGGACAGGGGTTCGTAGGCTACACCTTC
>TRBV5-1|NA|NA|TRBJ2-2
CASSPLGGNTGELFF
TGCGCCAGCAGTCCGCTCGGGGGGAACACCGGGGAGCTGTTTTTT
>TRBV11-2|NA|TRBD1|TRBJ2-7
CASSRQGTTGYF
TGTGCCAGCAGCCGACAGGGGACAACGGGTTACTTC
>TRBV19|NA|NA|TRBJ1-2
CASSIDKGDYGYTF
TGTGCCAGTAGTATAGATAAGGGAGACTATGGCTACACCTTC
>TRBV25-1|NA|NA|TRBJ1-5
CASSDSWQGHNQPQHF
TGTGCCAGCAGTGATTCCTGGCAGGGGCATAATCAGCCCCAGCATTTT
>TRBV9|NA|NA|TRBJ1-1
CASSGFQGTENTEAFF
TGTGCCAGCAGCGGCTTTCAGGGGACGGAGAACACTGAAGCTTTCTTT
>TRBV5-1|NA|TRBD1|TRBJ2-5
CASSLTGGETQYF
TGCGCCAGCAGCTTGACAGGGGGAGAGACCCAGTACTTC
>TRBV2|NA|TRBD2|TRBJ2-7
CASSRGGSSYEQYF
TGTGCCAGCAGTCGGGGGGGCAGCTCCTACGAGCAGTACTTC
>TRBV5-1|NA|NA|TRBJ2-7
CASSLTRGDSYEQYF
TGCGCCAGCAGCTTGACTCGCGGGGACTCCTACGAGCAGTACTTC
>TRBV7-9|NA|NA|TRBJ2-7
CSSSLSAGDEQYF
TGTTCCAGCAGCTTAAGTGCGGGCGACGAGCAGTACTTC
>TRBV7-7|NA|TRBD2|TRBJ2-5
CASSFAAGLAGETQYF
TGTGCTAGCAGCTTCGCCGCCGGACTAGCGGGGGAGACCCAGTACTTC
>TRBV19|once|NA|TRBJ2-3
CASSINQGMSDTQYF
TGTGCCAGTAGTATCAATCAGGGGATGTCAGATACGCAGTATTTT
>TRBV6-6|NA|TRBD1|TRBJ2-7
CASSPRQGAAYEQYF
TGTGCCAGCAGTCCCCGACAGGGGGCGGCCTACGAGCAGTACTTC
>TRBV7-2|NA|TRBD2|TRBJ2-2
CASSFLADLGTGELFF
TGTGCCAGCAGCTTCCTAGCGGACCTCGGTACCGGGGAGCTGTTTTTT